The rows below give T cell receptor beta chains drawn from one sample of a study of cytomegalovirus exposure and HLA in healthy donors. Assay used: immunoSEQ multiplex PCR; TCRdb lists only in-frame clones, some missing. The data contain about 190,000 clones, over 60% of them singletons. Sequenced material: PBMCs. The receptors here all came from a middle-aged woman in good health and CMV-seronegative. CDR3s include the opening cysteine and the closing phenylalanine or tryptophan. The order of the fields is clone size, J gene, D gene, V gene, CDR3 protein, CDR3 DNA. The D gene is left open where the match is weak. Rows give clone size only sometimes, using once, few, many, or a class for an expanded clone.

clone size: .
J gene: TRBJ2-3
D gene: TRBD1
V gene: TRBV5-6
CDR3 protein: CASSPPDRVEADTQYF
CDR3 DNA: TGTGCCAGCAGCCCGCCCGACAGGGTGGAGGCAGATACGCAGTATTTT

clone size: .
J gene: TRBJ2-1
D gene: TRBD2
V gene: TRBV19
CDR3 protein: CASSNRGSGNAYNEQFF
CDR3 DNA: TGTGCCAGTAGCAACCGTGGTAGCGGGAACGCCTACAATGAGCAGTTCTTC

clone size: .
J gene: TRBJ1-2
D gene: .
V gene: TRBV30
CDR3 protein: CAWRAGQNYGYTF
CDR3 DNA: TGTGCCTGGAGAGCAGGCCAAAACTATGGCTACACCTTC

clone size: .
J gene: TRBJ2-3
D gene: TRBD2
V gene: TRBV5-1
CDR3 protein: CASSLAGGPDTQYF
CDR3 DNA: TGCGCCAGCAGCTTAGCGGGAGGCCCAGATACGCAGTATTTT

clone size: .
J gene: TRBJ1-2
D gene: .
V gene: TRBV29-1
CDR3 protein: CSVEGKGASGGYTF
CDR3 DNA: TGCAGCGTTGAGGGGAAAGGGGCTTCTGGCGGCTACACCTTC

clone size: once
J gene: TRBJ1-2
D gene: .
V gene: TRBV7-2
CDR3 protein: CASSPSEVGGYGYTF
CDR3 DNA: TGTGCCAGCAGTCCCTCGGAGGTAGGAGGGTATGGCTACACCTTC

clone size: .
J gene: TRBJ2-1
D gene: TRBD1
V gene: TRBV4-2
CDR3 protein: CASSDRDRAYNEQFF
CDR3 DNA: TGTGCCAGCAGCGACCGGGACAGAGCCTACAATGAGCAGTTCTTC

clone size: .
J gene: TRBJ1-2
D gene: TRBD1
V gene: TRBV9
CDR3 protein: CASSLGQATSYGYTF
CDR3 DNA: TGTGCCAGCAGCCTAGGACAGGCCACATCGTATGGCTACACCTTC

clone size: .
J gene: TRBJ2-3
D gene: TRBD1
V gene: TRBV15
CDR3 protein: CATSRAGQGTDTQYF
CDR3 DNA: TGTGCCACCAGCAGAGCGGGACAGGGTACAGATACGCAGTATTTT

clone size: .
J gene: TRBJ2-6
D gene: .
V gene: TRBV11-2
CDR3 protein: CASTFRQVSGANVLTF
CDR3 DNA: TGTGCCAGCACCTTTCGACAGGTCTCTGGGGCCAACGTCCTGACTTTC

clone size: few
J gene: TRBJ2-7
D gene: .
V gene: TRBV6-6
CDR3 protein: CASSYRGQSSYEQYF
CDR3 DNA: TGTGCCAGCAGTTACCGAGGACAGAGCTCCTACGAGCAGTACTTC

clone size: once
J gene: TRBJ1-4
D gene: .
V gene: TRBV5-4
CDR3 protein: CASSPQGTTNEKLFF
CDR3 DNA: TGTGCCAGCAGTCCGCAGGGGACCACTAATGAAAAACTGTTTTTT

clone size: .
J gene: TRBJ1-2
D gene: TRBD1
V gene: TRBV19
CDR3 protein: CASSTGRGQANYGYTF
CDR3 DNA: TGTGCCAGTAGTACGGGCAGGGGGCAAGCTAACTATGGCTACACCTTC

clone size: .
J gene: TRBJ2-1
D gene: TRBD2
V gene: TRBV4-3
CDR3 protein: CASSQGLAGANEQFF
CDR3 DNA: TGCGCCAGCAGCCAAGGACTAGCGGGAGCCAATGAGCAGTTCTTC

clone size: few
J gene: TRBJ1-2
D gene: .
V gene: TRBV7-2
CDR3 protein: CASSLNLRALYGYTF
CDR3 DNA: TGTGCCAGCAGCTTAAATCTGAGGGCCCTCTATGGCTACACCTTC

clone size: .
J gene: TRBJ1-6
D gene: TRBD1
V gene: TRBV2
CDR3 protein: CASSERQGRSPLHF
CDR3 DNA: TGTGCCAGCAGTGAACGACAGGGGCGTTCACCCCTCCACTTT

clone size: .
J gene: TRBJ2-1
D gene: .
V gene: TRBV29-1
CDR3 protein: CSVDPGTNEQFF
CDR3 DNA: TGCAGCGTTGATCCGGGGACTAATGAGCAGTTCTTC

clone size: .
J gene: TRBJ2-3
D gene: TRBD2
V gene: TRBV29-1
CDR3 protein: CSVEASGSVADTQYF
CDR3 DNA: TGCAGCGTTGAAGCTAGCGGGAGTGTCGCAGATACGCAGTATTTT

clone size: .
J gene: TRBJ1-4
D gene: TRBD1
V gene: TRBV11-3
CDR3 protein: CASSLATGGATNEKLFF
CDR3 DNA: TGTGCCAGCAGCTTGGCGACAGGGGGCGCAACTAATGAAAAACTGTTTTTT

clone size: once
J gene: TRBJ2-1
D gene: TRBD2
V gene: TRBV5-1
CDR3 protein: CASSPVIAGYNEQFF
CDR3 DNA: TGCGCCAGCAGCCCCGTGATAGCGGGATACAATGAGCAGTTCTTC

clone size: .
J gene: TRBJ1-2
D gene: .
V gene: TRBV19
CDR3 protein: CASSIGGGINYGYTF
CDR3 DNA: TGTGCCAGTAGTATTGGGGGGGGCATAAACTATGGCTACACCTTC

clone size: .
J gene: TRBJ1-1
D gene: .
V gene: TRBV11-3
CDR3 protein: CASSLEVLGLTEAFF
CDR3 DNA: TGTGCCAGCAGCTTAGAGGTCCTGGGGCTCACTGAAGCTTTCTTT

clone size: few
J gene: TRBJ1-2
D gene: .
V gene: TRBV4-1
CDR3 protein: CASSQGGAGYTF
CDR3 DNA: TGCGCCAGCAGCCAAGGTGGGGCCGGCTACACCTTC